This is a list of T cell receptor beta chains from one sample in a study of T cells of healthy individuals. MiXCR, run by TCRdb on the 5' RACE reads, gives a single entry per CDR3 protein. The table includes 60,000 to 70,000 distinct CDR3 sequences, about 17% detected once. These receptors came from a human donor in good health. CDR3s include the opening cysteine and the closing phenylalanine or tryptophan. The D gene is left open where the match is weak. Clone size is stated in some rows and not others, as once, few, many or a class when expanded.

>few|-|TRBJ2-2|TRBV9
CASSTSYVGELFF
TGTGCCAGCAGCACATCTTACGTCGGGGAGCTGTTTTTT
>-|-|TRBJ2-1|TRBV10-1
CASSRDIRNEQFF
TGCGCCAGCAGCCGGGACATACGCAATGAGCAGTTCTTC
>-|-|TRBJ2-5|TRBV7-2
CASRRGETQYF
TGTGCCAGCCGACGGGGAGAGACCCAGTACTTC
>many|-|TRBJ2-3|TRBV5-1
CASSPLGQGDTQYF
TGCGCCAGCAGCCCACTAGGGCAGGGAGATACGCAGTATTTT
>many|-|TRBJ2-5|TRBV6-5
CASGRETQYF
TGTGCCAGCGGGAGGGAGACCCAGTACTTC
>-|-|TRBJ2-3|TRBV12-3/TRBV12-4
CASSLGRAIGDTQYF
TGTGCCAGCAGTTTAGGGAGGGCCATAGGGGATACGCAGTATTTT
>few|TRBD1|TRBJ1-5|TRBV5-1
CASSPGTGVNQPQHF
TGCGCCAGCAGCCCGGGGACAGGGGTCAATCAGCCCCAGCATTTT
>many|-|TRBJ2-3|TRBV2
CASRQSPRPDTDTQYF
TGTGCCAGCAGACAGTCACCCAGGCCCGACACAGATACGCAGTATTTT
>-|-|TRBJ2-2|TRBV29-1
CSVEDPGGTSPTGELFF
TGCAGCGTTGAAGATCCGGGTGGGACTTCCCCCACCGGGGAGCTGTTTTTT
>many|-|TRBJ2-1|TRBV6-4
CASSAGPYNEQFF
TGTGCCAGCAGTGCGGGCCCCTACAATGAGCAGTTCTTC
>many|-|TRBJ1-5|TRBV20-1
CSAGGTINQPQHF
TGCAGTGCTGGAGGGACGATCAATCAGCCCCAGCATTTT
>-|-|TRBJ1-2|TRBV7-9
CASSLEARNYGYTF
TGTGCCAGCAGCTTAGAGGCCCGTAACTATGGCTACACCTTC
>few|TRBD1|TRBJ1-1|TRBV7-9
CASSPGQRNTEAFF
TGTGCCAGCAGCCCGGGACAGAGGAACACTGAAGCTTTCTTT
>few|TRBD1|TRBJ1-2|TRBV19
CASSFLTGQVNYGYTF
TGTGCCAGTAGCTTTCTCACCGGACAGGTTAACTATGGCTACACCTTC
>-|TRBD1|TRBJ2-1|TRBV25-1
CASSGTGGLNEQFF
TGTGCCAGCAGTGGTACAGGGGGCCTGAATGAGCAGTTCTTC
>-|-|TRBJ2-1|TRBV11-2
CASSLDRGNEQFF
TGTGCCAGCAGCTTAGATCGGGGAAATGAGCAGTTCTTC
>many|-|TRBJ2-2|TRBV12-3/TRBV12-4
CASSLLVQGWSGELFF
TGTGCCAGCAGTTTATTGGTTCAGGGATGGTCCGGGGAGCTGTTTTTT
>many|-|TRBJ2-5|TRBV24-1
CATSDSGLTQETQYF
TGTGCCACCAGTGATTCTGGACTCACCCAGGAGACCCAGTACTTC
>-|-|TRBJ2-1|TRBV27
CASSLFPSSYNEQFF
TGTGCCAGCAGTTTATTCCCGAGCTCCTACAATGAGCAGTTCTTC
>-|-|TRBJ1-6|TRBV10-3
CAIGEIDSPLHF
TGTGCCATTGGGGAGATAGATTCACCCCTCCACTTT
>many|TRBD1|TRBJ1-4|TRBV2
CASSIDREREKLFF
TGTGCCAGCAGTATAGACAGGGAACGCGAAAAACTGTTTTTT
>-|TRBD2|TRBJ2-1|TRBV5-6
CASSFTSGRGYEQFF
TGCGCCAGCAGCTTTACTAGCGGGAGAGGCTATGAGCAGTTCTTC
>once|TRBD2|TRBJ2-2|TRBV2
CASSNLAGGNTGELLF
TGTGCCAGCAGTAACTTAGCGGGGGGGAACACCGGGGAGCTGCTTTTT
>few|-|TRBJ2-1|TRBV3-1
CASSQVWASAYNEQFF
TGTGCCAGCAGCCAAGTTTGGGCTAGCGCCTACAATGAGCAGTTCTTC
>-|TRBD2|TRBJ2-5|TRBV2
CASSSGRVETQYF
TGTGCCAGCAGTAGCGGGAGGGTTGAGACCCAGTACTTC
>-|-|TRBJ1-5|TRBV7-8
CASSLLIQPQHF
TGTGCCAGCAGCTTGCTAATTCAGCCCCAGCATTTT
>few|TRBD1|TRBJ2-7|TRBV11-2
CASSKGQERREQYF
TGTGCCAGCAGCAAAGGACAGGAACGGAGGGAGCAGTACTTC
>many|TRBD1|TRBJ1-5|TRBV20-1
CSARETGGDWQPQHF
TGCAGTGCCCGAGAGACAGGGGGCGATTGGCAGCCCCAGCATTTT
>many|TRBD1|TRBJ2-7|TRBV12-3/TRBV12-4
CASSSRDRGYEQYF
TGTGCCAGCAGCTCCCGGGACAGGGGCTACGAGCAGTACTTC
>many|-|TRBJ1-1|TRBV13
CASSLGQGPTEAFF
TGTGCCAGCAGCTTAGGTCAGGGCCCCACTGAAGCTTTCTTT
>-|TRBD2|TRBJ2-7|TRBV12-3/TRBV12-4
CASTQSGRLSYEQYF
TGTGCCAGCACCCAAAGCGGGAGACTTTCCTACGAGCAGTACTTC
>many|-|TRBJ1-2|TRBV10-3
CAITDPGRAYGYTF
TGTGCCATCACCGACCCCGGCAGGGCCTATGGCTACACCTTC
>-|-|TRBJ2-5|TRBV5-1
CASSLVGLIDRETQYF
TGCGCCAGCAGCTTGGTGGGCCTCATAGACAGAGAGACCCAGTACTTC
>-|-|TRBJ2-7|TRBV28
CASSFGWGQSSYEQYF
TGTGCCAGCAGTTTTGGGTGGGGCCAGAGCTCCTACGAGCAGTACTTC
>many|TRBD2|TRBJ2-5|TRBV11-2
CASSPRVAGAETQYF
TGTGCCAGCAGCCCTAGAGTAGCGGGAGCCGAGACCCAGTACTTC
>few|TRBD2|TRBJ2-3|TRBV7-6
CASSEGLVGTDTQYF
TGTGCCAGCAGTGAAGGACTAGTTGGCACAGATACGCAGTATTTT
>many|TRBD1|TRBJ2-6|TRBV29-1
CSAGQGVTGANVLTF
TGCAGCGCGGGACAGGGAGTGACTGGGGCCAACGTCCTGACTTTC
>-|-|TRBJ2-1|TRBV28
CASSLLYGDSAFYNEQFF
TGTGCCAGCAGCCTCCTTTACGGAGACAGCGCCTTCTACAATGAGCAGTTCTTC
>many|-|TRBJ1-2|TRBV29-1
CSVGEAANYGYTF
TGCAGCGTTGGAGAGGCAGCTAACTATGGCTACACCTTC
>few|TRBD2|TRBJ2-3|TRBV11-2
CASSLRLAGEDTQYF
TGTGCCAGCAGCCTCCGTCTAGCGGGGGAGGATACGCAGTATTTT
>many|TRBD2|TRBJ2-3|TRBV5-1
CASSLQPSGGAETQYF
TGCGCCAGCAGCTTGCAACCAAGCGGGGGGGCAGAAACGCAGTATTTT
>many|-|TRBJ1-1|TRBV28
CASSFGENTEAFF
TGTGCCAGCAGTTTTGGGGAGAACACTGAAGCTTTCTTT
>-|TRBD2|TRBJ2-5|TRBV2
CASSEVAGGKTQYF
TGTGCCAGCAGTGAGGTAGCGGGGGGGAAGACCCAGTACTTC
>few|-|TRBJ2-7|TRBV12-5
CASGLGRASYELSYEQYF
TGTGCTAGTGGTTTGGGAAGGGCCTCGTATGAGCTTTCCTACGAGCAGTACTTC
>many|TRBD1|TRBJ2-7|TRBV7-2
CASSTYRGNEQYF
TGTGCCAGCAGCACTTACAGGGGGAACGAGCAGTACTTC
>-|TRBD2|TRBJ2-3|TRBV25-1
CASRGSGGATDTQYF
TGTGCCAGCAGAGGTAGCGGGGGGGCTACAGATACGCAGTATTTT
>many|TRBD1|TRBJ1-2|TRBV29-1
CSGLLTGAYYGYTF
TGCAGCGGTCTCCTGACAGGGGCATATTATGGCTACACCTTC
>-|TRBD1|TRBJ2-7|TRBV6-6
CASRTGTGRSYEQYF
TGTGCCAGCAGGACCGGGACAGGGAGATCCTACGAGCAGTACTTC
>-|TRBD1|TRBJ1-5|TRBV5-6
CASSATTGAVTRNQPQHF
TGTGCCAGCAGCGCCACGACAGGGGCGGTTACTCGCAATCAGCCCCAGCATTTT
>few|-|TRBJ2-3|TRBV5-5
CASSFSGSSTDTQYF
TGTGCCAGCAGCTTCAGCGGATCCAGCACAGATACGCAGTATTTT
>many|-|TRBJ1-5|TRBV7-3
CASTPRNRSLGNQPQHF
TGTGCCAGCACCCCGAGAAACAGGAGCTTGGGCAATCAGCCCCAGCATTTT
>few|-|TRBJ2-5|TRBV9
CASSVEGGKETQYF
TGTGCCAGCAGCGTAGAAGGAGGAAAAGAGACCCAGTACTTC
>few|TRBD1|TRBJ1-6|TRBV2
CASTNSDRGPGPLHF
TGTGCCAGCACTAACTCGGACAGGGGGCCCGGACCCCTCCACTTT
>many|TRBD1|TRBJ2-1|TRBV5-1
CASSFSQGGEQFF
TGCGCCAGCAGCTTCTCACAGGGGGGAGAGCAGTTCTTC
>many|-|TRBJ2-5|TRBV6-5
CASSADLWAPQETQYF
TGTGCCAGCAGCGCCGATCTCTGGGCCCCCCAAGAGACCCAGTACTTC
>few|-|TRBJ2-7|TRBV19
CASSIARAYEQYF
TGTGCCAGTAGTATTGCCAGGGCCTACGAGCAGTACTTC
>-|TRBD1|TRBJ2-5|TRBV20-1
CSARGGRGRRETQYF
TGCAGTGCTAGAGGGGGCAGGGGGCGGAGGGAGACCCAGTACTTC
>few|-|TRBJ2-7|TRBV6-5
CASSYAANYEQYF
TGTGCCAGCAGTTACGCGGCGAACTACGAGCAGTACTTC